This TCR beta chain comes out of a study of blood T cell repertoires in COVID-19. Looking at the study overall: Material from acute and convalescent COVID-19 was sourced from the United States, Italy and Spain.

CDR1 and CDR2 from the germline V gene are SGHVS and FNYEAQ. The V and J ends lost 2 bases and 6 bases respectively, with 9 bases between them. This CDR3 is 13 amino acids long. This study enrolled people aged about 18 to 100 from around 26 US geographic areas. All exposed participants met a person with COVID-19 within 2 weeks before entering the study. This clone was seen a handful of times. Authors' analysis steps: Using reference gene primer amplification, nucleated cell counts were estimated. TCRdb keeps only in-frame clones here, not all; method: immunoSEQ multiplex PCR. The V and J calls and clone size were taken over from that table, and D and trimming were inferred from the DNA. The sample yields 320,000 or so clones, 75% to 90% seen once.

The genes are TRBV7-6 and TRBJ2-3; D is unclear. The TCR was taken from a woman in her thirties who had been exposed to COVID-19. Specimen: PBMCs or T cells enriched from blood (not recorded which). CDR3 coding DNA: TGTGCCAGCAGCTTATCGGTCCGGGATACGCAGTATTTT. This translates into CASSLSVRDTQYF.